This T cell receptor (beta chain) came from a study of regulatory T cells in long-lasting Graves disease. This clonotype turned up a few times. For TCR beta, libraries came from iRepertoire HTBI primers and Arm-PCR of CDR3 regions. TCRdb ran MiXCR on the multiplex PCR reads and lists one entry per CDR3 protein. The table lists fewer than 650,000 distinct CDR3 sequences, roughly 15% of them singletons. Time point meaning: newly diagnosed GD, antithyroid drugs for less than 3 months. After RNA was extracted from PBMCs, the TCR library was made from it. The germline gives CDR1 SNHLY, CDR2 FYNNEI. The CDR3 spans 13 residues. The V and J ends lost 10 bases and 0 bases respectively, with 10 bases between them. The same data also went into a second study, on T cells in Graves' hyperthyroidism and ophthalmopathy.

The sequence derives from a woman aged 30 to 39 with Graves disease. The chain uses TRBV2 and TRBJ1-3, with D hard to call. Material: peripheral blood mononuclear cells (PBMCs), obtained at new diagnosis, from a patient treated with antithyroid drugs. DNA for the CDR3: TGTGCCATCAACTCAGGCTCTGGAAACACCATATATTTT. Translation: CAINSGSGNTIYF.